This T cell receptor beta chain was identified in a study of PD-1 blockade in classical Hodgkin lymphoma. Time point here: cycle 4 day 1 (C4D1), after six to seven weeks of nivolumab. Brentuximab vedotin exposure varied among the patients, all of whom had relapsed after autologous stem cell transplantation. V lost 5 bases to trimming and J lost 11 bases; unmatched junction nucleotides: 11. CDR3 size: 16 residues. Germline loops: CDR1 MDHEN, CDR2 SYDVKM. Study results and limitations: A significant rise in TCR diversity by C4D1 was seen for CD4+ but not CD8+ cells. Complete responders' diversity at baseline resembled that of newly diagnosed patients. Anyone who began nivolumab under 1 year after ASCT was excluded.

Note on this clone: Its antigen is unidentified.

Produced via immunoSEQ multiplex PCR; TCRdb's table is partial and in-frame only. There are tens of thousands of clones in the sample; about 85% occur only once, and around 8.1% lies in the top ten. Here the sequenced sample was peripheral blood mononuclear cells (PBMCs), taken before the fourth cycle of nivolumab. The receptor's source is a human donor with classical Hodgkin lymphoma. The V and J genes are TRBV28 and TRBJ2-1, with 14 bases lining up with TRBD2. CDR3 sequence reads: CASSDPGTSGGAKQFF. The CDR3 DNA is TGTGCCAGCAGTGACCCCGGGACTAGCGGGGGTGCTAAGCAGTTCTTC.